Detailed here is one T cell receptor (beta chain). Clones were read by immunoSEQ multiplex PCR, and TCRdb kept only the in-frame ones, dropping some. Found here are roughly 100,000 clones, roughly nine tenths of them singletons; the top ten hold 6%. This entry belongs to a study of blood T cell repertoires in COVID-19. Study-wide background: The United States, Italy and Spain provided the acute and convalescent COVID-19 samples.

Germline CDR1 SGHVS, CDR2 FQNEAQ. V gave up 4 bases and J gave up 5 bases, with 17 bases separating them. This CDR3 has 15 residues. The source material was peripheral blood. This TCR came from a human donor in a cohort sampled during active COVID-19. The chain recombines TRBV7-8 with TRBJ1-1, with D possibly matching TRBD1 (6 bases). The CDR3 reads CASSSYGGAGTEAFF. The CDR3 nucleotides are TGTGCCAGCAGCTCATACGGGGGGGCAGGTACTGAAGCTTTCTTT.